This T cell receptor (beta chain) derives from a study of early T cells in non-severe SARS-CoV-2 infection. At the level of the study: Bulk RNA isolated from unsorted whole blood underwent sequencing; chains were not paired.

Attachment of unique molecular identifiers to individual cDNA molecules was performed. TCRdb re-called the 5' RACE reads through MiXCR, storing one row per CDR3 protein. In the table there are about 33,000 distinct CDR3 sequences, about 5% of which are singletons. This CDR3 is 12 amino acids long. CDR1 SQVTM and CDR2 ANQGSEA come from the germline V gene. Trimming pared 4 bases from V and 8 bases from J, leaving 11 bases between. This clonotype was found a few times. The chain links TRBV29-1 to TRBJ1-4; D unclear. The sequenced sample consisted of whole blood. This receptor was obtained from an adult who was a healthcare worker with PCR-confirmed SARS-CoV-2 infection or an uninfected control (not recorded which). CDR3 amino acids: CSVVWEAEKLFF. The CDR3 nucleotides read TGCAGCGTTGTCTGGGAGGCCGAAAAACTGTTTTTT.